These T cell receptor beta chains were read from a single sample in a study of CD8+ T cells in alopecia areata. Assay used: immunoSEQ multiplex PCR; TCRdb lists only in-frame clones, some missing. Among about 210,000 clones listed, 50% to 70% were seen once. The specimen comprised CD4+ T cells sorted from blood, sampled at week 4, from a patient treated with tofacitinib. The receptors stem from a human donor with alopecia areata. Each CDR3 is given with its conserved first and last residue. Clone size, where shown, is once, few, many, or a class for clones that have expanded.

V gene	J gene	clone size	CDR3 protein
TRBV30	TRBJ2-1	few	CAFTKQGREQFF
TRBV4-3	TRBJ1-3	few	CASSQEVDTSGNTIYF
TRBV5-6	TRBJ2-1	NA	CASSIDVAGREQFF
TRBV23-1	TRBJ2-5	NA	CASSQCGMGGEETQYF
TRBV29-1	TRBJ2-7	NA	CSVLNRGSYEQYF
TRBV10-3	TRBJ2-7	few	CAAGGFYEQYF
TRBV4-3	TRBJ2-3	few	CASSQDWGGTDTQYF
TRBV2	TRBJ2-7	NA	CASIRIRDRGPYEQYF
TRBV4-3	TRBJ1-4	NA	CASSQGSGSTNEKLFF
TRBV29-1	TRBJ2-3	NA	CSLSTSQGTDTQYF
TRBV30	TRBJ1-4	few	CAWSAPSATNEKLFF
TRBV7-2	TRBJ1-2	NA	CASSLNPPPLDGYTF